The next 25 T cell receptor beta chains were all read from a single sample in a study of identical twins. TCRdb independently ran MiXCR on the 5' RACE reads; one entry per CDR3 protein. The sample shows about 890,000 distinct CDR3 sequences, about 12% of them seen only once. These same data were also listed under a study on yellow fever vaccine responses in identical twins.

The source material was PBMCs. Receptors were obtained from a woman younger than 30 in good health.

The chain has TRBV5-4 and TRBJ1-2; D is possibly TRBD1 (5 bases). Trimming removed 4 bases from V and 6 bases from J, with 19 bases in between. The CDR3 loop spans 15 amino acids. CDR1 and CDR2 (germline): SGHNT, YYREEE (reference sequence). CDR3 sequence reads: CASSPGRTITDGYTF. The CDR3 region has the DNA TGTGCCAGCAGCCCGGGACGGACGATTACAGATGGCTACACCTTC.

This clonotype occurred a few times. CDR3 DNA sequence: TGTGCCAGCACCGACAGGGCTGGGGAAAAACTGTTTTTT. It codes for CASTDRAGEKLFF. The V call is TRBV12-3 or TRBV12-4, the J call TRBJ1-4; TRBD1 matches 7 bases. With V trimmed by 7 bases and J by 8 bases, 7 bases remained unmatched. This CDR3 comprises 13 residues.

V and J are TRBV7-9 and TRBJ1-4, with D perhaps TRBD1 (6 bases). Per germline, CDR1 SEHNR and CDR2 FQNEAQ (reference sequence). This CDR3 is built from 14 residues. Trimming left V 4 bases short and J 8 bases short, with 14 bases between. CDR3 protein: CASSWDTHTEKLFF. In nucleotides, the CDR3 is TGTGCCAGCAGCTGGGACACCCATACCGAAAAACTGTTTTTT.

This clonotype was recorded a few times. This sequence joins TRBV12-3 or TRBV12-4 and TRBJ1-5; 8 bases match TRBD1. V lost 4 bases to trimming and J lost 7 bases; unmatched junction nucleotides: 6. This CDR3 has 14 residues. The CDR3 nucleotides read TGTGCCAGCAGTTCGGACAGGGTAAGGCAGCCCCAGCATTTT. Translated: CASSSDRVRQPQHF.

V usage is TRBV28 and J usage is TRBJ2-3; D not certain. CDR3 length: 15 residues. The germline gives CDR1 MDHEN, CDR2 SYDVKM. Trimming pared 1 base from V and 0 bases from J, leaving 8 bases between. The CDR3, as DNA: TGTGCCAGCAGTTTATTCGAACCGAGCACAGATACGCAGTATTTT. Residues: CASSLFEPSTDTQYF.

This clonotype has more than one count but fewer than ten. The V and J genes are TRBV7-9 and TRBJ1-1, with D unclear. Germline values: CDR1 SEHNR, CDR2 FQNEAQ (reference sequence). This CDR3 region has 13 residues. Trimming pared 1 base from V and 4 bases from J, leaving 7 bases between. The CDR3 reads CASSLGTLTEAFF. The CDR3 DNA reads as TGTGCCAGCAGCTTAGGGACGCTCACTGAAGCTTTCTTT.

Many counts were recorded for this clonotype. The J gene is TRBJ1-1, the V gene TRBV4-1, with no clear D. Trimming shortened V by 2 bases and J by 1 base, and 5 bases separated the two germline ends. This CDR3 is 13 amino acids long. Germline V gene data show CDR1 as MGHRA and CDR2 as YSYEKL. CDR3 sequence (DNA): TGCGCCAGCAGCCAACAGCAGAACACTGAAGCTTTCTTT. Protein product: CASSQQQNTEAFF.

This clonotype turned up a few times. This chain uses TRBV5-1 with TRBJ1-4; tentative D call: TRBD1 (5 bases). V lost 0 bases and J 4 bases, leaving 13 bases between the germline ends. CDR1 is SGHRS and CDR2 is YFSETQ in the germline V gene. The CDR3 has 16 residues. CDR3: CASSLAGDGINEKLFF. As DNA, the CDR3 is TGCGCCAGCAGCTTGGCCGGGGACGGAATTAATGAAAAACTGTTTTTT.

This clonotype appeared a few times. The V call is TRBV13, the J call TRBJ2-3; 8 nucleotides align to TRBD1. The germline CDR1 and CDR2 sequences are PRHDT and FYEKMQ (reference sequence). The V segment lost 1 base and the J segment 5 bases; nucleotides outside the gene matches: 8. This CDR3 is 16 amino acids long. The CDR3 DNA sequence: TGTGCCAGCAGCTTAGTTCAGGGGGCGCGAAAAGATACGCAGTATTTT. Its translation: CASSLVQGARKDTQYF. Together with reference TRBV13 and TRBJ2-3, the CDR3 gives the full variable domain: AAGVIQSPRHLIKEKRETATLKCYPIPRHDTVYWYQQGPGQDPQFLISFYEKMQSDKGSIPDRFSAQQFSDYHSELNMSSLELGDSALYFCASSLVQGARKDTQYFGPGTRLTVL.

The CDR3 reads CASSTDRPIYNEQFF. In nucleotides, the CDR3 is TGTGCCAGCAGCACAGACAGGCCGATTTACAATGAGCAGTTCTTC. This chain uses TRBV5-4 with TRBJ2-1, with a tentative D call TRBD1 (6 bases). V was trimmed by 4 bases and J by 4 bases, leaving 15 bases between them. The CDR3 is made up of 15 amino acids. Germline V gene sequence: CDR1 SGHNT, CDR2 YYREEE (reference sequence).

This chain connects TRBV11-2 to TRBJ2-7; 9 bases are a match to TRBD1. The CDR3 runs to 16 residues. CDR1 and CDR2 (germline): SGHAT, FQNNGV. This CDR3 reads CVVRLAGQGRMREQYV. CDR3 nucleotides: TGTGTTGTACGTCTCGCGGGACAGGGTCGGATGAGGGAGCAGTACGTC.

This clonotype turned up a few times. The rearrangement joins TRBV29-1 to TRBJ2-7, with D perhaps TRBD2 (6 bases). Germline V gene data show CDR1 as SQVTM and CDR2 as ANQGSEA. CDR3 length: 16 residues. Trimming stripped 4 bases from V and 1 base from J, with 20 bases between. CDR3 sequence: CSVVILSGRISYEQYF. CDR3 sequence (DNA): TGCAGCGTTGTAATTCTATCTGGGAGGATTTCCTACGAGCAGTACTTC.

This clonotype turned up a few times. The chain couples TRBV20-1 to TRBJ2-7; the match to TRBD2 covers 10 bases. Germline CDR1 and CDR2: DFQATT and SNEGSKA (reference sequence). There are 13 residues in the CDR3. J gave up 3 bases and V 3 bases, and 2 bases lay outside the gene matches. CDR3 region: CSARASGGYEQYF. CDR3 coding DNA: TGCAGTGCTAGGGCTAGCGGGGGCTACGAGCAGTACTTC.

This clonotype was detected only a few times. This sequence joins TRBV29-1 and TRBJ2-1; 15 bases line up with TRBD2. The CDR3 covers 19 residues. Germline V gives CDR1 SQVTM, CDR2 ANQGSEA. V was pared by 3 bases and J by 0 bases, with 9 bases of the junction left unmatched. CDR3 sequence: CSVEGQGLAGGVSYNEQFF. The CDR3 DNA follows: TGCAGCGTTGAGGGTCAAGGACTAGCGGGGGGGGTCTCCTACAATGAGCAGTTCTTC.

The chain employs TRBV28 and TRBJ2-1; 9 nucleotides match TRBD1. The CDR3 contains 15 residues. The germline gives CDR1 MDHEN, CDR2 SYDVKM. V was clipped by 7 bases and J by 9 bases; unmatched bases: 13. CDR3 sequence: CASTRETGGISEQFF. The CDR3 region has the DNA TGTGCCAGCACCCGTGAGACAGGGGGGATCAGTGAGCAGTTCTTC.

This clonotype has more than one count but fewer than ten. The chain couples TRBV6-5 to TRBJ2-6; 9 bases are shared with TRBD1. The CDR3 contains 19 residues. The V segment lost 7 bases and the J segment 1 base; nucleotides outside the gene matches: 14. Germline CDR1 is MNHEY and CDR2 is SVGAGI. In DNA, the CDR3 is TGTGCCAGCACTATACTCCCGGACAGGGGAAGGTCTGGGGCCAACGTCCTGACTTTC. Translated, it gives CASTILPDRGRSGANVLTF.

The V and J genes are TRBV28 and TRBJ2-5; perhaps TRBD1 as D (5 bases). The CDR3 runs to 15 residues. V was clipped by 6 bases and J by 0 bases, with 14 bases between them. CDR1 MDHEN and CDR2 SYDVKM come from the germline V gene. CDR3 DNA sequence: TGTGCCAGCAGGCGACCAGGGCACAACCAAGAGACCCAGTACTTC. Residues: CASRRPGHNQETQYF.

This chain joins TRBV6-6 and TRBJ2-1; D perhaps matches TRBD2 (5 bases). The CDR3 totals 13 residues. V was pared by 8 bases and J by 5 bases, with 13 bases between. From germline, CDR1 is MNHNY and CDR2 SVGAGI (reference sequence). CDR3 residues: CASGASPNNEQFF. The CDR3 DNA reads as TGTGCCAGCGGAGCTAGCCCAAACAATGAGCAGTTCTTC.

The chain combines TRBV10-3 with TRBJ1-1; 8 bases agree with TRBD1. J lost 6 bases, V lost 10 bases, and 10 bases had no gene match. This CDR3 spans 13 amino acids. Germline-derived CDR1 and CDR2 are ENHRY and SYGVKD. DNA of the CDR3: TGTGCCAGCTCGCAGGGGGCCCCGCCTGAAGCTTTCTTT. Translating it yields CASSQGAPPEAFF.

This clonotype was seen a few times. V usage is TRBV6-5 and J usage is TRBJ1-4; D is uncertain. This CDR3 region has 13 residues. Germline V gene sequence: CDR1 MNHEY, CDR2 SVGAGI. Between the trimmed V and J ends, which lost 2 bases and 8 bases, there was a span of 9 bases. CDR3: CASSYMTEEKLFF. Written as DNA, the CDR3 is TGTGCCAGCAGTTACATGACGGAAGAAAAACTGTTTTTT.

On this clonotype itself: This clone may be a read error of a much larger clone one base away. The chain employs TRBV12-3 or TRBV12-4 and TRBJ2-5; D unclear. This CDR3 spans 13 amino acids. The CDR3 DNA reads TGTGCCAGCACCCCCCCGGGTCAAGAGACCCTGTACTTC. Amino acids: CASTPPGQETLYF.

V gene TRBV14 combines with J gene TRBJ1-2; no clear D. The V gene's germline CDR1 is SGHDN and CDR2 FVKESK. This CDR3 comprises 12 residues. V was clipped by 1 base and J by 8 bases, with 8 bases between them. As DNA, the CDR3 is TGTGCCAGCAGCCAAGCCGGGCCCGGCTACACCTTC. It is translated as CASSQAGPGYTF. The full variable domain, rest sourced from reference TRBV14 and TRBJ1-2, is EAGVTQFPSHSVIEKGQTVTLRCDPISGHDNLYWYRRVMGKEIKFLLHFVKESKQDESGMPNNRFLAERTGGTYSTLKVQPAELEDSGVYFCASSQAGPGYTFGSGTRLTVV.

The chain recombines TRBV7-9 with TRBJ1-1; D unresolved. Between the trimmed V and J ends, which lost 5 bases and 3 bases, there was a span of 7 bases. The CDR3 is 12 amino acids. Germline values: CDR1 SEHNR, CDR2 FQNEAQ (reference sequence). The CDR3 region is CASSKLDTEAFF. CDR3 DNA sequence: TGTGCCAGCAGCAAGCTGGACACTGAAGCTTTCTTT.

Written as DNA, the CDR3 is TGTGCCACCAGTGCTCGGGGCGAACCCTACAATGAGCAGTTCTTC. Encoded protein: CATSARGEPYNEQFF. The rearrangement links TRBV24-1 to TRBJ2-1; D possibly uses TRBD1 or TRBD2 (5 bases each). This CDR3 spans 15 amino acids. The germline CDR1 and CDR2 sequences are KGHDR and SFDVKD. Trimming shortened V by 5 bases and J by 2 bases, and 12 bases separated the two germline ends.

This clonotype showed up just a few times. CDR3 sequence: CSVVMIPGLAGSSYNEQFF. The CDR3 DNA is TGCAGCGTTGTAATGATTCCGGGACTAGCGGGGAGCTCCTACAATGAGCAGTTCTTC. The rearrangement links TRBV29-1 to TRBJ2-1, with TRBD2 matching over 13 bases. The CDR3 is made up of 19 amino acids. Germline CDR1 and CDR2: SQVTM and ANQGSEA. V lost 4 bases and J lost 0; bases outside the gene matches: 12.